This is a list of T cell receptor beta chains from one sample in a study of blood T cell repertoires in COVID-19. Here immunoSEQ multiplex PCR was the method, and the copy in TCRdb shows in-frame clones only, minus some. This table holds roughly 83,000 clones, around 87% found once. Specimen: peripheral blood. The source is a man older than 75 with active or convalescent COVID-19. Both conserved end residues are part of each CDR3. Fields, in order: J gene, D gene, V gene, clone size, CDR3 DNA, CDR3 protein. The D gene is left open where the match is weak. Expanded clones are given a class, and other clones once, few, many or no size at all.

J gene: TRBJ2-2; D gene: TRBD1; V gene: TRBV19; clone size: NA; CDR3 DNA: TGTGCCAGTACCACCGGGGCAGGGGGCGCGACCGGGGAGCTGTTTTTT; CDR3 protein: CASTTGAGGATGELFF
J gene: TRBJ1-1; D gene: TRBD1; V gene: TRBV29-1; clone size: NA; CDR3 DNA: TGCAGCGTTGCATCAGGGGGCAGAGCTTTCTTT; CDR3 protein: CSVASGGRAFF
J gene: TRBJ2-1; D gene: TRBD2; V gene: TRBV7-8; clone size: once; CDR3 DNA: TGTGCCAGCAACCCCTCTAGCGGGAGGGCCCCCAATGAGCAGTTCTTC; CDR3 protein: CASNPSSGRAPNEQFF
J gene: TRBJ2-5; D gene: TRBD2; V gene: TRBV11-2; clone size: NA; CDR3 DNA: TGTGCCAGCAGCTTAGGGGCTAGCGGGGGGGCTTACCAAGAGACCCAGTACTTC; CDR3 protein: CASSLGASGGAYQETQYF
J gene: TRBJ2-1; D gene: TRBD1; V gene: TRBV6-5; clone size: NA; CDR3 DNA: TGTGCCAGCAGAAGGGACAGGGGGCCTTACAATGAGCAGTTCTTC; CDR3 protein: CASRRDRGPYNEQFF
J gene: TRBJ1-1; D gene: NA; V gene: TRBV28; clone size: once; CDR3 DNA: TGTGCCAGCAGGACTGGGGGAGGTCTTACGAACACTGAAGCTTTCTTT; CDR3 protein: CASRTGGGLTNTEAFF
J gene: TRBJ2-2; D gene: TRBD1; V gene: TRBV2; clone size: NA; CDR3 DNA: TGTGCCAGCAGGGGACAGGGTACCGGGGAGCTGTTTTTT; CDR3 protein: CASRGQGTGELFF
J gene: TRBJ1-2; D gene: NA; V gene: TRBV18; clone size: NA; CDR3 DNA: TGTGCCAGCTCTCCAACAGATGACAGTCCCTACACCTTC; CDR3 protein: CASSPTDDSPYTF
J gene: TRBJ2-1; D gene: TRBD1; V gene: TRBV24-1; clone size: NA; CDR3 DNA: TGTGCCACCGGTGCCGGGACAGGGACAATTAATGAGCAGTTCTTC; CDR3 protein: CATGAGTGTINEQFF
J gene: TRBJ2-5; D gene: NA; V gene: TRBV6-1; clone size: once; CDR3 DNA: TGTGCCAGCAGTGAGTCTTCGCAGGGTGGGCAAGAGACCCAGTACTTC; CDR3 protein: CASSESSQGGQETQYF
J gene: TRBJ2-4; D gene: NA; V gene: TRBV6-2/TRBV6-3; clone size: NA; CDR3 DNA: TGTGCCAGCAGTCAACGGACAAGGCCAGCCAAAAACATTCAGTACTTC; CDR3 protein: CASSQRTRPAKNIQYF
J gene: TRBJ2-1; D gene: TRBD2; V gene: TRBV18; clone size: NA; CDR3 DNA: TGTGCCAGCACTGGACTAGCGGGAGGGCGTAATGAGCAGTTCTTC; CDR3 protein: CASTGLAGGRNEQFF
J gene: TRBJ1-2; D gene: TRBD1; V gene: TRBV24-1; clone size: NA; CDR3 DNA: TGTGCCACCAGTCGTGGGCAGGGGGCCCGTGGCTACACCTTC; CDR3 protein: CATSRGQGARGYTF
J gene: TRBJ2-6; D gene: TRBD1; V gene: TRBV7-2; clone size: NA; CDR3 DNA: TGTGCCAGCAGCTTAGTAGACAGGGGTGCCACCAACGTCCTGACTTTC; CDR3 protein: CASSLVDRGATNVLTF
J gene: TRBJ1-5; D gene: NA; V gene: TRBV14; clone size: NA; CDR3 DNA: TGTGCCAGCAGCTTGGGCCTTAATCAGCCCCAGCATTTT; CDR3 protein: CASSLGLNQPQHF
J gene: TRBJ2-1; D gene: TRBD2; V gene: TRBV5-1; clone size: NA; CDR3 DNA: TGCGCCAGCAGCTCGCATAGCGGGAGATCCGTCGAGCAGTTCTTC; CDR3 protein: CASSSHSGRSVEQFF
J gene: TRBJ2-3; D gene: TRBD1; V gene: TRBV19; clone size: NA; CDR3 DNA: TGTGCCAGTAGTATCCGACAGGACAGGGATACGCAGTATTTT; CDR3 protein: CASSIRQDRDTQYF
J gene: TRBJ2-2; D gene: NA; V gene: TRBV5-1; clone size: NA; CDR3 DNA: TGCGCCAGCAAGGAGCGGACGGGGGGCGACGGGGAGCTGTTTTTT; CDR3 protein: CASKERTGGDGELFF
J gene: TRBJ2-2; D gene: NA; V gene: TRBV19; clone size: NA; CDR3 DNA: TGTGCCAGTACCATGCAGGGGGGAGGCACCGGGGAGCTGTTTTTT; CDR3 protein: CASTMQGGGTGELFF
J gene: TRBJ2-1; D gene: NA; V gene: TRBV11-3; clone size: NA; CDR3 DNA: TGTGCCAGCAGCTCTGCGGGGCCAGCGGTAATAGGTGAGCAGTTCTTC; CDR3 protein: CASSSAGPAVIGEQFF
J gene: TRBJ1-2; D gene: NA; V gene: TRBV7-2; clone size: NA; CDR3 DNA: TGTGCCAGCAGACCCAGGGGCTTCTATGGCTACACCTTC; CDR3 protein: CASRPRGFYGYTF
J gene: TRBJ1-1; D gene: NA; V gene: TRBV4-2; clone size: NA; CDR3 DNA: TGTGCCAGCAGCCAAGTAACAGGGATCACTGAAGCTTTCTTT; CDR3 protein: CASSQVTGITEAFF
J gene: TRBJ1-2; D gene: TRBD1; V gene: TRBV11-3; clone size: NA; CDR3 DNA: TGTGCCAGCAGCTTAGGGCAGGACAGGGAAAACTATGGCTACACCTTC; CDR3 protein: CASSLGQDRENYGYTF
J gene: TRBJ1-2; D gene: NA; V gene: TRBV7-2; clone size: NA; CDR3 DNA: TGTGCCAGCAGCCATTATATCCAACGAGGATCTAACTATGGCTACACCTTC; CDR3 protein: CASSHYIQRGSNYGYTF
J gene: TRBJ2-1; D gene: NA; V gene: TRBV18; clone size: NA; CDR3 DNA: TGTGCCAGCTCACCACGACACAGGGAAGCCCCGAGCTCCTACAATGAGCAGTTCTTC; CDR3 protein: CASSPRHREAPSSYNEQFF
J gene: TRBJ2-1; D gene: TRBD1; V gene: TRBV29-1; clone size: NA; CDR3 DNA: TGCAGCGCATTAGGGGGCAACTGGGGCAATGAGCAGTTCTTC; CDR3 protein: CSALGGNWGNEQFF
J gene: TRBJ1-1; D gene: TRBD1; V gene: TRBV6-5; clone size: NA; CDR3 DNA: TGTGCCAGCAGTTGGGGACAGGGCGGCACTGAAGCTTTCTTT; CDR3 protein: CASSWGQGGTEAFF
J gene: TRBJ1-2; D gene: TRBD1; V gene: TRBV25-1; clone size: few; CDR3 DNA: TGTGCCAGCAGTCGGACAGGAAACGATGGCTACACCTTC; CDR3 protein: CASSRTGNDGYTF
J gene: TRBJ2-6; D gene: TRBD1; V gene: TRBV19; clone size: NA; CDR3 DNA: TGTGCCAGTAGTAATACAGGGGTCCCCTCTGGGGCCAACGTCCTGACTTTC; CDR3 protein: CASSNTGVPSGANVLTF
J gene: TRBJ2-6; D gene: NA; V gene: TRBV6-5; clone size: NA; CDR3 DNA: TGTGCCAGCAGGGAGTTCAGCTCTGGGGCCAACGTCCTGACTTTC; CDR3 protein: CASREFSSGANVLTF
J gene: TRBJ2-3; D gene: TRBD2; V gene: TRBV6-4; clone size: NA; CDR3 DNA: TGTGCCAGCTCGTGGACTAGCGGCACAGATACGCAGTATTTT; CDR3 protein: CASSWTSGTDTQYF
J gene: TRBJ2-4; D gene: NA; V gene: TRBV5-1; clone size: NA; CDR3 DNA: TGCGCCAGCAGCCCCGCGCCCTGGGACTCGTTAGCCAAAAACATTCAGTACTTC; CDR3 protein: CASSPAPWDSLAKNIQYF
J gene: TRBJ2-1; D gene: NA; V gene: TRBV5-1; clone size: NA; CDR3 DNA: TGCGCCAGCAGCCCCTGGGGGCAAGCGGGGAGCAATGAGCAGTTCTTC; CDR3 protein: CASSPWGQAGSNEQFF
J gene: TRBJ1-1; D gene: TRBD1; V gene: TRBV7-3; clone size: NA; CDR3 DNA: TGTGCCAGCAGCTACAGGGGGAGGAACACTGAAGCTTTCTTT; CDR3 protein: CASSYRGRNTEAFF
J gene: TRBJ2-1; D gene: NA; V gene: TRBV5-1; clone size: NA; CDR3 DNA: TGCGCCAGCAGCGCCCGGCCGGGACAACCCGGGGATGAGCAGTTCTTC; CDR3 protein: CASSARPGQPGDEQFF
J gene: TRBJ1-2; D gene: TRBD1; V gene: TRBV6-5; clone size: NA; CDR3 DNA: TGTGCCAGCAGGGGGGACAGGGCCTATGGCTACACCTTC; CDR3 protein: CASRGDRAYGYTF
J gene: TRBJ1-1; D gene: NA; V gene: TRBV5-1; clone size: NA; CDR3 DNA: TGCGCCAGCAGGTTTTCGGGGAACACTGAAGCTTTCTTT; CDR3 protein: CASRFSGNTEAFF
J gene: TRBJ2-1; D gene: TRBD2; V gene: TRBV19; clone size: once; CDR3 DNA: TGTGCCAGTAGGCGGGCGCCGGGGGGGGGTGAGCAGTTCTTC; CDR3 protein: CASRRAPGGGEQFF
J gene: TRBJ1-1; D gene: NA; V gene: TRBV15; clone size: NA; CDR3 DNA: TGTGCCACCAGCAGAGACAATAGGGGGAACACTGAAGCTTTCTTT; CDR3 protein: CATSRDNRGNTEAFF
J gene: TRBJ1-2; D gene: NA; V gene: TRBV4-1; clone size: NA; CDR3 DNA: TGCGCCAGCAGCCAATCGCGTGACTATGGCTACACCTTC; CDR3 protein: CASSQSRDYGYTF
J gene: TRBJ2-1; D gene: NA; V gene: TRBV19; clone size: NA; CDR3 DNA: TGTGCCAGTAGCTCCTGGGGCCGAAGCTCCTACAATGAGCAGTTCTTC; CDR3 protein: CASSSWGRSSYNEQFF
J gene: TRBJ1-1; D gene: TRBD1; V gene: TRBV24-1; clone size: NA; CDR3 DNA: TGTGCCACCAGGCCGGGACAGGTTAGAGTGAACACTGAAGCTTTCTTT; CDR3 protein: CATRPGQVRVNTEAFF
J gene: TRBJ1-1; D gene: NA; V gene: TRBV12-3/TRBV12-4; clone size: once; CDR3 DNA: TGTGCCAGCAGTTTTGGGCTTACTGAAGCTTTCTTT; CDR3 protein: CASSFGLTEAFF
J gene: TRBJ2-3; D gene: NA; V gene: TRBV10-1; clone size: NA; CDR3 DNA: TGCGCCAGCAGTGTCAGCAGCGGTGTCAGCACAGATACGCAGTATTTT; CDR3 protein: CASSVSSGVSTDTQYF
J gene: TRBJ1-1; D gene: NA; V gene: TRBV11-2; clone size: NA; CDR3 DNA: TGTGCCAGCAGCTGGAGGGGGGGGAACACTGAAGCTTTCTTT; CDR3 protein: CASSWRGGNTEAFF
J gene: TRBJ1-2; D gene: NA; V gene: TRBV5-6; clone size: NA; CDR3 DNA: TGTGCCAGCAGCTTGGTCGGGTTGGGTGGCTACACCTTC; CDR3 protein: CASSLVGLGGYTF
J gene: TRBJ1-3; D gene: NA; V gene: TRBV11-3; clone size: NA; CDR3 DNA: TGTGCCAGCACTATCAACTGGGGACTGAACTCTGGAAACACCATATATTTT; CDR3 protein: CASTINWGLNSGNTIYF
J gene: TRBJ2-1; D gene: TRBD2; V gene: TRBV18; clone size: NA; CDR3 DNA: TGTGCCAGCTCACCGACTAGCGCCAGCTCCTACAATGAGCAGTTCTTC; CDR3 protein: CASSPTSASSYNEQFF
J gene: TRBJ1-5; D gene: NA; V gene: TRBV5-1; clone size: NA; CDR3 DNA: TGCGCCAGCAGCTTGGATGGTCAGGTTAGTGAGCCCCAGCATTTT; CDR3 protein: CASSLDGQVSEPQHF
J gene: TRBJ2-1; D gene: NA; V gene: TRBV19; clone size: NA; CDR3 DNA: TGTGCCAGTAGTGCTGTCGGGGAGCAGTTCTTC; CDR3 protein: CASSAVGEQFF
J gene: TRBJ2-5; D gene: NA; V gene: TRBV21-1; clone size: NA; CDR3 DNA: TGTGCCAGCTCCGGGAGCAACTTGGAGACCCAGTACTTC; CDR3 protein: CASSGSNLETQYF
J gene: TRBJ1-3; D gene: NA; V gene: TRBV11-2; clone size: NA; CDR3 DNA: TGTGCCAGCAGCTTTACCGGGACTGGAAACACCATATATTTT; CDR3 protein: CASSFTGTGNTIYF
J gene: TRBJ1-4; D gene: NA; V gene: TRBV12-3/TRBV12-4; clone size: few; CDR3 DNA: TGTGCCAGCAGCAGGTTGACCCGCGAAAAACTGTTTTTT; CDR3 protein: CASSRLTREKLFF
J gene: TRBJ1-2; D gene: NA; V gene: TRBV6-1; clone size: NA; CDR3 DNA: TGTGCCAGCAGTGAAGCTATCGACAGGAACTATGGCTACACCTTC; CDR3 protein: CASSEAIDRNYGYTF
J gene: TRBJ2-3; D gene: NA; V gene: TRBV5-1; clone size: NA; CDR3 DNA: TGCGCCAGCAGCGCCTCGTCCGGTAGCGCAGATACGCAGTATTTT; CDR3 protein: CASSASSGSADTQYF